The 13 T cell receptor beta chains in this list originate from one sample, sequenced in a study of shared clonotypes between healthy human individuals (dated by TCRdb to 2018 to 2020). The method was the immunoSEQ multiplex PCR assay. Entries here come from immuneACCESS through TCRdb and include only in-frame sequences with V and J called. Some clones fail to appear in such tables; in the studies checked, an unresolved V gene covers under half of the shortfall, and the cause of the remainder is unknown. Here the sample has 950,000 to 1,100,000 clones; 70% to 80% occur a single time. Of the sample, roughly 0.62% is held by the ten largest clones. The sequenced sample was memory CD4+ T cells from PBMCs. The cell subset or site label corresponds to: CD45RA-negative fraction. These receptor sequences come from a man aged 18 to 35 in good health. Some clones in this sample may be carry-over from other donors' samples.

The chain combines TRBV6-5 with TRBJ1-1; D is undetermined. The germline V and J ends were trimmed by 7 bases and 5 bases, with 14 bases remaining between them. There are 13 residues in the CDR3. Looked up from germline, CDR1 is MNHEY and CDR2 is SVGAGI. CDR3 bases: TGTGCCAGCACCAACCCCCCGAGGACTGAAGCTTTCTTT. Translating it yields CASTNPPRTEAFF.

V and J are TRBV6-6 and TRBJ2-7; D is perhaps TRBD1 (6 bases). Trimming removed 6 bases at V and 2 bases at J, with 11 bases between. The CDR3 is 13 residues long. Per germline, CDR1 MNHNY and CDR2 SVGAGI (reference sequence). In DNA form, the CDR3 reads TGTGCCAGCAGGTACGGACAGCCCTACGAGCAGTACTTC. Encoded protein: CASRYGQPYEQYF.

On this clone itself: The sample has other DNA sequences that encode this CDR3 too. The chain combines TRBV7-3 with TRBJ2-1, with TRBD2 matching over 8 bases. Germline lookup yields CDR1 SGHTA and CDR2 FQGTGA. The CDR3 has 15 residues. The V gene end was trimmed by 5 bases and the J gene end by 1 base; junction bases not matched to a gene: 4. The CDR3 protein is CASSPIAGSYNEQFF. DNA for the CDR3: TGTGCCAGCAGCCCAATAGCGGGATCCTACAATGAGCAGTTCTTC.

This clone was seen at least ten times. This specimen includes other DNA sequences encoding the same CDR3. This chain joins TRBV15 and TRBJ1-5; D remains unclear. This CDR3 contains 13 residues. V was cut by 3 bases and J by 7 bases, with 10 bases left in between. CDR1 LNHNV and CDR2 YYDKDF come from the germline V gene (reference sequence). This CDR3 reads CATSRGVGQPQHF. The CDR3 coding sequence is TGTGCCACCAGCAGGGGTGTGGGGCAGCCCCAGCATTTT.

This clone was picked up a small number of times. The chain uses TRBV30 and TRBJ2-2; D gene ambiguous. The CDR3 sequence is 11 residues long. CDR1 GTSNPN and CDR2 SVGIG come from the germline V gene (reference sequence). Between the trimmed V and J ends, which lost 2 bases and 3 bases, there was a span of 1 base. The CDR3 DNA reads TGTGCCTGGAGTTACACCGGGGAGCTGTTTTTT. Translating gives CAWSYTGELFF.

The chain is built from TRBV30 and TRBJ2-7; D is undetermined. Germline V gene data show CDR1 as GTSNPN and CDR2 as SVGIG (reference sequence). This CDR3 spans 11 amino acids. Trimming stripped 1 base from V and 1 base from J, with 2 bases between. The CDR3 coding sequence is TGTGCCTGGAGTGCTTCCTACGAGCAGTACTTC. Translation: CAWSASYEQYF.

The chain employs TRBV5-1 and TRBJ1-5; unclear D gene. This CDR3 is built from 13 residues. V shed 3 bases and J shed 7 bases, with 11 bases lying between them. The germline V gene encodes CDR1 SGHRS and CDR2 YFSETQ. In nucleotides, the CDR3 is TGCGCCAGCAGCTCAAATGCGGGGCAGCCCCAGCATTTT. Translated, it gives CASSSNAGQPQHF.

The V gene is TRBV5-1, the J gene TRBJ1-1; D is unresolved. V lost 5 bases and J 3 bases, leaving 17 bases between the germline ends. This CDR3 comprises 15 residues. Germline V gene lookup returns CDR1 SGHRS and CDR2 YFSETQ. The CDR3 sequence: CASSPLGGGDTEAFF. CDR3 nucleotides: TGCGCCAGCAGTCCTCTGGGCGGAGGAGACACTGAAGCTTTCTTT. Full variable domain (missing parts from reference TRBV5-1 and TRBJ1-1): KAGVTQTPRYLIKTRGQQVTLSCSPISGHRSVSWYQQTPGQGLQFLFEYFSETQRNKGNFPGRFSGRQFSNSRSEMNVSTLELGDSALYLCASSPLGGGDTEAFFGQGTRLTVV.

The gene calls are TRBV2 and TRBJ2-7; maybe TRBD2 (5 bases). V lost 2 bases, J lost 7 bases, and 6 bases lay in between. The CDR3 has 11 amino acids. Germline V gives CDR1 SNHLY, CDR2 FYNNEI. This chain's CDR3 is CASSEWREQYF. CDR3 nucleotide sequence: TGTGCCAGCAGTGAATGGAGGGAGCAGTACTTC.

J is TRBJ2-7 and V is TRBV10-1; 9 bases align to TRBD1. J was trimmed by 0 bases and V by 6 bases; bases with no gene match: 9. CDR3 length equals 16 residues. Germline values: CDR1 WNHNN, CDR2 SYGVQD (reference sequence). CDR3 DNA: TGCGCCAGCAGCGCCTACCGACAGGGGGGCTCCTACGAGCAGTACTTC. It encodes CASSAYRQGGSYEQYF.

V is TRBV28 and J is TRBJ1-1; D may be TRBD1 (5 bases). CDR3 length equals 14 residues. Looked up from germline, CDR1 is MDHEN and CDR2 is SYDVKM. Trimming shortened V by 5 bases and J by 5 bases, and 15 bases separated the two germline ends. DNA of the CDR3: TGTGCCAGCAGTCTAACAGGCTTCAGGACTGAAGCTTTCTTT. Translation gives CASSLTGFRTEAFF.

As concerns this clone: A much more abundant neighbour one base away suggests this may be a read error. The chain couples TRBV18 to TRBJ1-1, with D maybe TRBD1 (5 bases). Germline CDR1 and CDR2: KGHSH and LQKENI. Between the trimmed V and J ends, which lost 2 bases and 3 bases, there was a span of 10 bases. The CDR3 loop spans 14 amino acids. CDR3 amino acids: CASSPVRDDTEAFF. The CDR3 bases are TGTGCCAGCTCACCAGTCCGGGACGACACTGAAGCTTTCTTT.

There are a few counts of this clone. The chain combines TRBV5-1 with TRBJ2-5; possibly TRBD1 for D (5 bases). CDR3 length equals 15 residues. Germline CDR1 is SGHRS and CDR2 is YFSETQ. The germline V and J ends were trimmed by 4 bases and 2 bases, with 15 bases remaining between them. CDR3 nucleotide sequence: TGCGCCAGCAGCCTCGCCTGGGGCTTACAAGAGACCCAGTACTTC. Translation gives CASSLAWGLQETQYF.